This entry lists 21 T cell receptor beta chains sequenced from one sample in a study of T cells in Graves' hyperthyroidism and ophthalmopathy. Regions amplified from RNA transcripts were the TCR beta CDR3 regions. A first-round RT-PCR of the TCR CDR3 used the HTBI primer set. TCRdb analysed the multiplex PCR reads with MiXCR anew, one entry per CDR3 protein. Among about 250,000 distinct CDR3 sequences, about 24% were seen once, and the ten largest hold approximately 35%. The sequenced material came from blood. These TCRs come from a woman between 35 and 50 years old with Graves' ophthalmopathy.

This clonotype has ten or more counts. This rearrangement joins TRBV27 to TRBJ2-7; 15 positions match TRBD2. From germline, CDR1 is MNHEY and CDR2 SMNVEV (reference sequence). Unmatched junction bases numbered 5, after V lost 5 bases and J lost 6 bases. The CDR3 has 15 amino acids. The CDR3: CASSGGLAGGGEQYF. CDR3 nucleotide sequence: TGTGCCAGCAGTGGGGGACTAGCGGGAGGCGGCGAGCAGTACTTC.

This clonotype was detected ten times or more. V gene TRBV3-1 combines with J gene TRBJ1-2, with 9 nucleotides matching TRBD1. The ends lost 4 bases at V and 3 bases at J; junction bases unmatched: 6. CDR1 is LGHDT, CDR2 YNNKEL, per germline (reference sequence). This CDR3 region has 15 residues. The CDR3 loop reads CASSLGQGYYYGYTF. In nucleotides, the CDR3 is TGTGCCAGCAGCCTGGGACAGGGATATTACTATGGCTACACCTTC.

This chain connects TRBV14 to TRBJ1-1; D may be TRBD1 (5 bases). The V gene lost 1 base and the J gene lost 6 bases, with 9 bases spanning the gap. CDR3 length: 13 residues. CDR1 is SGHDN, CDR2 FVKESK, per germline. Here the CDR3 DNA reads TGTGCCAGCAGCCAAGGCCCGGGGGCTGAAGCTTTCTTT. Translated, it gives CASSQGPGAEAFF.

This clonotype showed up many times. The genes are TRBV28 and TRBJ2-7; the D is unclear. The CDR3 is 15 amino acids. CDR1 and CDR2 from the germline V gene are MDHEN and SYDVKM. The V and J ends lost 5 bases and 0 bases respectively, with 14 bases between them. The CDR3 nucleotides read TGTGCCAGCAGTCTTGATAGTGGGCACTCCTACGAGCAGTACTTC. This sequence encodes CASSLDSGHSYEQYF. The full variable domain, rest sourced from reference TRBV28 and TRBJ2-7, is DVKVTQSSRYLVKRTGEKVFLECVQDMDHENMFWYRQDPGLGLRLIYFSYDVKMKEKGDIPEGYSVSREKKERFSLILESASTNQTSMYLCASSLDSGHSYEQYFGPGTRLTVT.

This clonotype was detected many times. The chain combines TRBV6-1 with TRBJ1-1, with D perhaps TRBD1 (6 bases). The germline V and J ends were trimmed by 8 bases and 0 bases, with 10 bases remaining between them. CDR3 size: 13 residues. The germline CDR1 and CDR2 sequences are MNHNS and SASEGT. DNA for the CDR3: TGTGCCAGCGGGAACAGGGTGAACACTGAAGCTTTCTTT. Its protein product is CASGNRVNTEAFF.

This clonotype was seen many times. The rearrangement uses TRBV15 and TRBJ2-5; D remains ambiguous. V was clipped by 0 bases and J by 7 bases, with 9 bases between them. This CDR3 contains 13 residues. Germline V gene data show CDR1 as LNHNV and CDR2 as YYDKDF (reference sequence). The CDR3 protein is CATSRDYPGTQYF. CDR3 DNA: TGTGCCACCAGCAGAGATTATCCAGGGACCCAGTACTTC.

The chain employs TRBV3-1 and TRBJ1-5; D unclear. The germline gives CDR1 LGHDT, CDR2 YNNKEL (reference sequence). The length of the CDR3 is 14 residues. V lost 5 bases and J 5 bases, leaving 13 bases between the germline ends. CDR3 DNA: TGTGCCAGCAGCGCTCTGGGTGGGGATCAGCCCCAGCATTTT. Translation: CASSALGGDQPQHF.

At least ten counts were recorded for this clonotype. DNA of the CDR3: TGTGCCAGCAGGTGGGGCGGCCACCAAGAGACCCAGTACTTC. Its protein is CASRWGGHQETQYF. The rearrangement uses TRBV2 and TRBJ2-5, with a tentative D call TRBD1 (5 bases). V lost 6 bases and J lost 0, with 11 bases in between. This CDR3 has 14 amino acids. Germline V gene sequence: CDR1 SNHLY, CDR2 FYNNEI. Using reference TRBV2 and TRBJ2-5 for the parts outside the CDR3, the full variable domain is EPEVTQTPSHQVTQMGQEVILRCVPISNHLYFYWYRQILGQKVEFLVSFYNNEISEKSEIFDDQFSVERPDGSNFTLKIRSTKLEDSAMYFCASRWGGHQETQYFGPGTRLLVL.

This clonotype was counted ten times or more. The chain uses TRBV3-1 and TRBJ2-2; TRBD1 is a possible D gene (6 bases). This CDR3 is built from 16 residues. Germline CDR1 LGHDT, CDR2 YNNKEL (reference sequence). V was trimmed by 4 bases and J by 4 bases, leaving 16 bases between them. The CDR3 DNA is TGTGCCAGCAGCCCCTTGGGCAGGGGTGGCACCGGGGAGCTGTTTTTT. This codes for CASSPLGRGGTGELFF. Complete variable domain (other parts from reference TRBV3-1 and TRBJ2-2): DTAVSQTPKYLVTQMGNDKSIKCEQNLGHDTMYWYKQDSKKFLKIMFSYNNKELIINETVPNRFSPKSPDKAHLNLHINSLELGDSAVYFCASSPLGRGGTGELFFGEGSRLTVL.

This chain uses TRBV20-1 with TRBJ1-1; D call uncertain. The CDR3 extends over 14 amino acids. The V end lost 4 bases, the J end lost 1 base, and 13 bases lay between the germline ends. Germline assignment: CDR1 DFQATT and CDR2 SNEGSKA (reference sequence). The CDR3 protein is CSANLDSRNTEAFF. CDR3 nucleotides: TGCAGTGCTAACCTGGACTCGAGGAACACTGAAGCTTTCTTT.

This chain links TRBV30 with TRBJ2-7; 11 bases are a match to TRBD2. V lost 0 bases and J lost 5; bases outside the gene matches: 6. This CDR3 has 15 amino acids. CDR1 is GTSNPN and CDR2 is SVGIG in the germline V gene (reference sequence). CDR3 amino acids: CAWSVSASGRNEQYF. The CDR3 region has the DNA TGTGCCTGGAGTGTGTCGGCTAGCGGGAGGAACGAGCAGTACTTC.

In this sample, this clonotype turned up a few times. The V call is TRBV4-2, the J call TRBJ2-5; TRBD2 aligns across 13 bases. V lost 2 bases, J lost 2 bases, and 5 bases stayed unmatched. Germline CDR1 LGHNA, CDR2 YNFKEQ. The CDR3 is 17 amino acids. Here the CDR3 reads CASSQKLAGGSQETQYF. CDR3 DNA: TGTGCCAGCAGCCAAAAACTAGCGGGAGGGAGTCAAGAGACCCAGTACTTC.

This clonotype was counted ten times or more. The CDR3 region is CASSSIGWQYF. The CDR3 bases are TGTGCCAGCAGCTCCATCGGTTGGCAGTACTTC. V and J are TRBV12-3 or TRBV12-4 and TRBJ2-7; D unclear. The CDR3 runs to 11 residues. The V gene lost 6 bases and the J gene lost 9 bases, with 12 bases spanning the gap.

This clonotype was observed many times. The chain recombines TRBV5-6 with TRBJ2-1, with 7 bases aligning to TRBD2. V lost 0 bases, J lost 6 bases, and 15 bases stayed unmatched. The germline V gene has CDR1 SGHDT and CDR2 YYEEEE. The CDR3 spans 18 residues. The CDR3 spells CASSLGTKVSGFVNEQFF. Written as DNA, the CDR3 is TGTGCCAGCAGCTTGGGGACAAAAGTTAGCGGGTTCGTCAATGAGCAGTTCTTC.

This sequence joins TRBV19 and TRBJ1-5; D may be TRBD1 (6 bases). The CDR3 is 15 residues long. Germline CDR1 LNHDA, CDR2 SQIVND (reference sequence). Trimming took off 3 bases at V and 1 base at J, with 10 bases between the two ends. CDR3 residues: CASSMGTLSNQPQHF. CDR3 nucleotides: TGTGCCAGTAGTATGGGGACACTCAGCAATCAGCCCCAGCATTTT.

As concerns this clonotype: This sequence may be a read error, since a much larger clone differs from it by one base. This rearrangement joins TRBV18 to TRBJ1-1; D might be TRBD1 (6 bases). This CDR3 comprises 15 residues. Germline V CDR1 and CDR2: KGHSH, LQKENI. CDR3 residues: CARSPYSGAPTEAFF. In nucleotides, the CDR3 is TGTGCCAGATCACCATATTCGGGGGCCCCTACTGAAGCTTTCTTT.

In its sample, this clonotype was seen many times. This chain joins TRBV15 and TRBJ2-5; D remains unclear. CDR3 length: 14 residues. Between the trimmed V and J ends, which lost 1 base and 1 base, there was a span of 7 bases. CDR1 and CDR2 (germline): LNHNV, YYDKDF (reference sequence). The CDR3 spells CATSRGLGQETQYF. For the CDR3, the DNA is TGTGCCACCAGCAGAGGACTGGGCCAAGAGACCCAGTACTTC.

The chain joins TRBV27 to TRBJ1-2; 8 bases are a match to TRBD1. This CDR3 comprises 14 residues. Germline CDR1 MNHEY, CDR2 SMNVEV (reference sequence). V shed 4 bases, J shed 4 bases, and the junction held 5 bases outside the gene matches. The CDR3 here is CASSSTTGVYGYTF. The CDR3 bases are TGTGCCAGCAGTTCCACGACAGGGGTCTATGGCTACACCTTC.

In its sample, this clonotype was seen many times. This chain joins TRBV6-1 and TRBJ2-2; 13 bases map to TRBD2. From germline, CDR1 is MNHNS and CDR2 SASEGT. CDR3 length: 19 amino acids. Unmatched junction bases numbered 12, after V lost 4 bases and J lost 4 bases. CDR3 amino acids: CASSGGLAGTRATTGELFF. The CDR3 region has the DNA TGTGCCAGCAGTGGGGGACTAGCGGGAACCCGGGCCACCACCGGGGAGCTGTTTTTT.

The gene calls are TRBV11-2 and TRBJ1-1, with 8 nucleotides matching TRBD1. Trimming cost V 5 bases and J 4 bases; bases outside gene matches: 12. Germline V CDR1 and CDR2: SGHAT, FQNNGV. There are 16 residues in the CDR3. CDR3 sequence: CASSPIQGARTTEAFF. CDR3 DNA: TGTGCCAGCAGCCCCATCCAGGGGGCGAGGACCACTGAAGCTTTCTTT.

This clonotype was detected many times. V usage is TRBV13 and J usage is TRBJ2-5; TRBD2 agrees at 8 bases. The CDR3 is 13 amino acids. Trimming took 10 bases from V and 3 from J; bases not matched to a gene: 7. Germline V gene sequence: CDR1 PRHDT, CDR2 FYEKMQ (reference sequence). This CDR3 reads CATSGGGKETQYF. As DNA, the CDR3 is TGTGCCACCTCTGGCGGGGGGAAAGAGACCCAGTACTTC.